Sequencing of this T cell receptor (beta chain) was carried out in a study of response to subunit inactivated influenza vaccine. General study results and limits: New T cells are recruited in small numbers by each seasonal influenza vaccination, according to the authors' suggestion.

The CDR3 loop spans 15 amino acids. After removal of 2 bases from V and 6 bases from J, the junction contained 9 bases not matched to a gene. CDR1 is DFQATT, CDR2 SNEGSKA, per germline (reference sequence). TCRdb re-analysed the RT-PCR reads in MiXCR, keeping a single row per CDR3 protein. The data show under 750,000 distinct CDR3 sequences, roughly 12% seen once. This clonotype has a handful of counts. The target antigen is unknown. The sequence came from a man between 50 and 59 years old who received an inactivated influenza vaccine. The chain carries TRBV20-1 and TRBJ2-1; 8 nucleotides agree with TRBD2. Sequenced here: PBMCs from blood, sampled on the day of vaccination. The DNA of the CDR3 is TGCAGTGCTAGATCGCTGAGCGGGAGCTCCAATGAGCAGTTCTTC. Its translation is CSARSLSGSSNEQFF.